This TCR beta chain was sequenced during a study of CXCR4 blockade with PD-1 therapy in pancreatic cancer. Whole-study findings and limits: Antigen-specificity overlap of convergent dominant clones remained unconfirmed. Clone frequency correlated with its number of distinct nucleotide rearrangements.

A note on this clone: Its antigen is as yet unknown.

Data came from immunoSEQ multiplex PCR; TCRdb stores just in-frame clones and leaves some out. Of about 6,000 clones in the sample, roughly a third are singletons; the top ten hold 10% to 15%. CDR1 KGHSH and CDR2 LQKENI come from the germline V gene. The V and J ends lost 3 bases and 4 bases respectively, with 10 bases between them. This CDR3 is 13 amino acids long. The rearrangement links TRBV18 to TRBJ2-7, with D possibly being TRBD2 (6 bases). The source is a human donor with pancreatic ductal adenocarcinoma. Sequenced input: tumor tissue. CDR3 residues: CASSPGRIYEQYF. CDR3 DNA: TGTGCCAGCTCACCGGGGAGGATTTACGAGCAGTACTTC.